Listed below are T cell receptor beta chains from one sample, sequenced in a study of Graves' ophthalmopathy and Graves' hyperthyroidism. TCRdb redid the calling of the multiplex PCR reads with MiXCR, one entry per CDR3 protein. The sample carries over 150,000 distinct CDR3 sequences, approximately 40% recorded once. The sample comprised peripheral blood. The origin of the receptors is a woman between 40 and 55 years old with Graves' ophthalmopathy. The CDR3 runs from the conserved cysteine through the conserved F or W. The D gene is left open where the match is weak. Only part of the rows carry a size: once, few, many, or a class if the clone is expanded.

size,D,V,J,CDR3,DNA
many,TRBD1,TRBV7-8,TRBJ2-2,CASSPYTGTETGELFF,TGTGCCAGCAGTCCGTACACCGGGACAGAAACCGGGGAGCTGTTTTTT
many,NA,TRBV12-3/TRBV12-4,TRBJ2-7,CASSSRTYEQYF,TGTGCCAGCAGTTCGCGGACCTACGAGCAGTACTTC
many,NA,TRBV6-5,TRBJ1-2,CASSSDRDNYGYTF,TGTGCCAGCAGTTCGGACAGAGATAACTATGGCTACACCTTC
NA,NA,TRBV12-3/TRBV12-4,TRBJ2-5,CASSSSTGETQYF,TGTGCCAGCAGTTCGAGTACTGGAGAGACCCAGTACTTC
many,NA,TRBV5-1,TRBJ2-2,CASSLDRPNTGELFF,TGCGCCAGCAGCTTGGACAGGCCGAACACCGGGGAGCTGTTTTTT
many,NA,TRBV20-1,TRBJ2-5,CSPRGAVKETQYF,TGCAGCCCCAGGGGTGCGGTAAAAGAGACCCAGTACTTC
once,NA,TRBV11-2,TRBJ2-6,CASSLTQRGSSGANVLTF,TGTGCCAGCAGCTTGACACAAAGGGGATCCTCTGGGGCCAACGTCCTGACTTTC
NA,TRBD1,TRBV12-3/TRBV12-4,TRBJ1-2,CASTATGLYGYTF,TGTGCCAGCACCGCGACAGGGTTGTATGGCTACACCTTC
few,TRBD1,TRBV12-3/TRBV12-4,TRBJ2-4,CASSPLGTGENIQYF,TGTGCCAGCAGTCCGCTGGGGACAGGGGAAAACATTCAGTACTTC
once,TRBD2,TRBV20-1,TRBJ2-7,CSARGGVDEQYF,TGCAGTGCTAGGGGGGGGGTAGACGAGCAGTACTTC
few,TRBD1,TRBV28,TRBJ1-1,CASSKRHRGRGRRGTEAFF,TGTGCCAGCAGCAAACGCCACAGGGGGCGAGGTCGTAGGGGAACTGAAGCTTTCTTT
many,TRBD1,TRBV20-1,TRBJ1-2,CSASYRGVDYGYTF,TGCAGTGCTAGCTACAGGGGGGTAGACTATGGCTACACCTTC
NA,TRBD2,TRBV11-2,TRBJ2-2,CASSLVGSGRVVTGELFF,TGTGCCAGCAGCTTAGTCGGTAGCGGGAGGGTCGTCACCGGGGAGCTGTTTTTT
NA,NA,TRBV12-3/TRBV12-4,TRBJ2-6,CASSFGSGANVLTF,TGTGCCAGCAGTTTCGGCTCTGGGGCCAACGTCCTGACTTTC
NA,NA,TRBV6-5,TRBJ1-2,CASSYGREYGYTF,TGTGCCAGCAGTTACGGCAGGGAATATGGCTACACCTTC
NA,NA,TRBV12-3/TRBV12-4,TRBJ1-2,CASSLAGHNYGYTF,TGTGCCAGCAGTTTAGCAGGGCACAACTATGGCTACACCTTC
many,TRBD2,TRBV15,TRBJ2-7,CATSRETSGTYEQYF,TGTGCCACCAGCAGAGAGACTAGCGGGACCTACGAGCAGTACTTC
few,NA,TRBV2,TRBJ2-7,CASSEPRSAYEQYF,TGTGCCAGCAGTGAACCGCGGTCCGCCTACGAGCAGTACTTC
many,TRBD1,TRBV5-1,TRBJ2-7,CASSLGLTGGKSYEQYF,TGCGCCAGCAGCTTGGGCCTGACAGGGGGCAAGTCCTACGAGCAGTACTTC
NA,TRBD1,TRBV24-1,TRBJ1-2,CATSPRQGHGYTF,TGTGCCACCAGCCCCAGACAGGGTCATGGCTACACCTTC
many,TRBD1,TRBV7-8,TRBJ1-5,CASSLLGTANQPQHF,TGTGCCAGCAGCCTACTTGGGACAGCTAATCAGCCCCAGCATTTT
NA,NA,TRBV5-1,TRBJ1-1,CASSQDREAFF,TGCGCCAGCAGCCAGGACAGAGAAGCTTTCTTT
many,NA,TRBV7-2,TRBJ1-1,CASSPGRGTEAFF,TGTGCCAGCAGCCCCGGCAGGGGCACTGAAGCTTTCTTT
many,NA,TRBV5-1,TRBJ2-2,CASSPGHSGTGELFF,TGCGCCAGCAGTCCGGGCCACTCTGGCACCGGGGAGCTGTTTTTT
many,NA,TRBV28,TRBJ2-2,CASSLGVGELFF,TGTGCCAGCAGTTTAGGGGTCGGGGAGCTGTTTTTT
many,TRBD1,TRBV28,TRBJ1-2,CASRPSQGQGRNGYTF,TGTGCCAGCAGACCCAGTCAGGGACAGGGGAGGAATGGCTACACCTTC
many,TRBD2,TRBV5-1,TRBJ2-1,CASSWTPGGHNEQFF,TGCGCCAGCAGCTGGACACCGGGGGGTCACAATGAGCAGTTCTTC
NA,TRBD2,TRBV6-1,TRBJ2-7,CASRGLARDEQYF,TGTGCCAGCAGGGGACTAGCGCGCGACGAGCAGTACTTC
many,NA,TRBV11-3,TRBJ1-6,CASSSRAYNSPLHF,TGTGCCAGCAGCTCCCGGGCGTATAATTCACCCCTCCACTTT
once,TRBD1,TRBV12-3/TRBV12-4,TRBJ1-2,CASLTTPGTGHGYTF,TGTGCCAGCCTCACTACCCCCGGGACAGGGCATGGCTACACCTTC
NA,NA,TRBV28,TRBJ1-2,CASSLSGKRAPYGYTF,TGTGCCAGCAGTTTATCCGGGAAAAGGGCACCTTATGGCTACACCTTC
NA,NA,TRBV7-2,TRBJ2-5,CASSSRASYQEAQYF,TGTGCCAGCAGCTCACGGGCTTCGTACCAAGAGGCCCAGTACTTC
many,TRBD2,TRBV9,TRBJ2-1,CASSGETSGAYNEQFF,TGTGCCAGCAGCGGAGAGACTAGCGGGGCGTACAATGAGCAGTTCTTC
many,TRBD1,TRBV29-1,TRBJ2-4,CSVDQGTENIQYF,TGCAGCGTTGATCAAGGGACAGAAAACATTCAGTACTTC
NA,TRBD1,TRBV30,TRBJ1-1,CAWRLAGGRREAFF,TGTGCCTGGAGGCTGGCAGGGGGCCGACGTGAAGCTTTCTTT
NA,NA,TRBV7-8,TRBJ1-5,CASSLESGHSNQPQHF,TGTGCCAGCAGCTTAGAGTCAGGCCATAGCAATCAGCCCCAGCATTTT
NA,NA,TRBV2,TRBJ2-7,CASSEASGLLYEQYF,TGTGCCAGCAGTGAAGCTAGCGGCCTACTCTACGAGCAGTACTTC
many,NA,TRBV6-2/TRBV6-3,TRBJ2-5,CASSSRQETQYF,TGTGCCAGCAGTTCTCGACAAGAGACCCAGTACTTC
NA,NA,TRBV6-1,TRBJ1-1,CASSDRGTEAFF,TGTGCCAGCAGTGACCGGGGGACTGAAGCTTTCTTT
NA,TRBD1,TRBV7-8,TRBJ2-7,CASSPDRAWLASSYEQYF,TGTGCCAGCAGCCCGGACAGGGCCTGGCTAGCGAGCTCCTACGAGCAGTACTTC